Listed here are 17 T cell receptor beta chains from one sample, sequenced in a study of T cell repertoires in cytomegalovirus infection. TCRdb re-derived calls from the reads in MiXCR, one entry per CDR3 protein. Here the sample spans roughly 140,000 distinct CDR3 sequences, around 24% being singletons. Input material: PBMCs. The receptors stem from a human donor in good health (CMV status not recorded). Some clones in this sample may be carry-over from other donors' samples.

CDR3 region: CASSPEVWGSEQYF. CDR3 bases: TGTGCCAGCAGCCCCGAGGTCTGGGGCTCCGAGCAGTACTTC. The rearrangement joins TRBV7-3 to TRBJ2-7; TRBD1 is a possible D gene (5 bases). V lost 5 bases to trimming and J lost 6 bases, with 17 bases between them. The CDR3 sequence is 14 residues long. The germline gives CDR1 SGHTA, CDR2 FQGTGA.

This clonotype occurred many times. The rearrangement joins TRBV7-6 to TRBJ2-1, with 8 bases lining up with TRBD2. Germline V gene lookup returns CDR1 SGHVS and CDR2 FNYEAQ. CDR3 length: 16 amino acids. Unmatched junction bases numbered 7, after V lost 0 bases and J lost 6 bases. CDR3 sequence (DNA): TGTGCCAGCAGCTTAGCACTAGCGGCCCTCTCCAATGAGCAGTTCTTC. As protein: CASSLALAALSNEQFF.

Comments on this clonotype: The junction departs from germline at one end; a sequencing error may be responsible. The gene calls are TRBV3-1 and TRBJ1-2; D not resolved. The CDR3 contains 15 residues. Germline CDR1 and CDR2: LGHDT and YNNKEL (reference sequence). CDR3 sequence reads: CARSQSGSAGYGYTF. CDR3 DNA: TGTGCCAGAAGCCAAAGCGGATCTGCTGGGTATGGCTACACCTTC. Complete variable domain (other parts from reference TRBV3-1 and TRBJ1-2): DTAVSQTPKYLVTQMGNDKSIKCEQNLGHDTMYWYKQDSKKFLKIMFSYNNKELIINETVPNRFSPKSPDKAHLNLHINSLELGDSAVYFCARSQSGSAGYGYTFGSGTRLTVV.

The rearrangement joins TRBV7-6 to TRBJ2-7, with 9 bases fitting TRBD1. The germline V gene has CDR1 SGHVS and CDR2 FNYEAQ. This CDR3 contains 16 residues. The ends lost 2 bases at V and 4 bases at J; junction bases unmatched: 9. CDR3 coding DNA: TGTGCCAGCAGCTTACCCGGGACAGGGTTCAGATACGAGCAGTACTTC. It is translated as CASSLPGTGFRYEQYF.

This chain links TRBV20-1 with TRBJ1-5; TRBD1 is a possible D gene (5 bases). V shed 0 bases and J shed 3 bases, with 15 bases lying between them. The CDR3 loop spans 16 amino acids. Germline loops: CDR1 DFQATT, CDR2 SNEGSKA (reference sequence). CDR3 protein: CSARDLAGNPNQPQHF. The CDR3 coding sequence is TGCAGTGCTAGAGATTTGGCAGGGAACCCCAATCAGCCCCAGCATTTT.

This clonotype was observed many times. The V gene is TRBV7-2, the J gene TRBJ1-1; TRBD1 matches 7 bases. The V gene end was trimmed by 4 bases and the J gene end by 0 bases; junction bases not matched to a gene: 17. The CDR3 runs to 19 residues. Germline lookup yields CDR1 SGHTA and CDR2 FQGNSA. The CDR3, as DNA: TGTGCCAGCAGCTCCCTTACCGCCACCAGGACAGGACTGAACACTGAAGCTTTCTTT. Its protein is CASSSLTATRTGLNTEAFF.

This clonotype was observed at least ten times. The CDR3 DNA follows: TGTGCCAGCCGGATGACTAGCGGGAGAGCAGATACGCAGTATTTT. Encoded protein: CASRMTSGRADTQYF. This chain joins TRBV7-2 and TRBJ2-3, with TRBD2 matching over 12 bases. Germline V lookup: CDR1 SGHTA, CDR2 FQGNSA. This CDR3 has 15 amino acids. Trimming took 8 bases from V and 4 from J; bases not matched to a gene: 7.

This clonotype has at least ten counts. This chain links TRBV7-2 with TRBJ1-1; D perhaps matches TRBD1 (6 bases). The CDR3 totals 15 residues. The V gene's germline CDR1 is SGHTA and CDR2 FQGNSA. Trimming pared 6 bases from V and 10 bases from J, leaving 24 bases between. The CDR3 DNA is TGTGCCAGCAGAATCGGGTTGGACAGTCGGGCGGTAGCTTTCTTT. The encoded protein is CASRIGLDSRAVAFF.

Concerning this clonotype: This could be a read error, since a much larger clone is one nucleotide away. J is TRBJ1-1 and V is TRBV4-1, with TRBD1 matching 8 bases. The CDR3 sequence is 13 residues long. The germline CDR1 and CDR2 sequences are MGHRA and YSYEKL. For the CDR3, the DNA is TGCGCCGGCAGCCAACCAGGGGGCTGGGTGGCTTTCTTT. This translates into CAGSQPGGWVAFF.

The rearrangement uses TRBV5-1 and TRBJ1-1; D remains unclear. CDR1 and CDR2 (germline): SGHRS, YFSETQ. V lost 0 bases to trimming and J lost 5 bases, with 14 bases between them. The CDR3 totals 15 residues. The CDR3 loop reads CASSLEARAWTEAFF. DNA for the CDR3: TGCGCCAGCAGCTTGGAGGCCCGGGCGTGGACTGAAGCTTTCTTT.

There are many counts of this clonotype. This chain uses TRBV7-2 with TRBJ1-5; D unresolved. The V end was cut by 1 base, the J end by 2 bases, with 9 bases between. The germline gives CDR1 SGHTA, CDR2 FQGNSA. This CDR3 is built from 15 residues. CDR3 sequence: CASSLGSSGNQPQHF. The CDR3 nucleotides are TGTGCCAGCAGCTTAGGTTCGTCTGGCAATCAGCCCCAGCATTTT.

The J gene is TRBJ1-1, the V gene TRBV29-1, with D possibly being TRBD1 (6 bases). The germline CDR1 and CDR2 sequences are SQVTM and ANQGSEA. This CDR3 is 10 amino acids long. The ends were cut back, 7 bases at V and 11 bases at J, with 14 bases in the middle. The DNA for the CDR3 is TGCAGCGGGGACACTTCTGGGGCTTTCTTT. As protein: CSGDTSGAFF.

There are many counts of this clonotype. The chain uses TRBV5-6 and TRBJ2-7, with a weak D call TRBD2 (5 bases). The CDR3 is 13 residues long. Trimming removed 4 bases from V and 2 bases from J, with 10 bases in between. Germline lookup yields CDR1 SGHDT and CDR2 YYEEEE. The CDR3 loop reads CASSPGRAYEQYF. CDR3 sequence (DNA): TGTGCCAGCAGCCCGGGAAGGGCCTACGAGCAGTACTTC.

A few counts support this clonotype. V gene TRBV7-8 combines with J gene TRBJ2-2; 8 bases are shared with TRBD2. Germline-derived CDR1 and CDR2 are SGHVS and FQNEAQ. The CDR3 contains 15 residues. The V and J ends lost 8 bases and 4 bases, in that order; junction bases with no gene match: 9. CDR3 in DNA: TGTGCCAGCCGATACGGGGGGGGCTTCACCGGGGAGCTGTTTTTT. Protein sequence: CASRYGGGFTGELFF.

V and J are TRBV28 and TRBJ1-2; D uncertain. The CDR3 is 13 residues long. Trimming shortened V by 7 bases and J by 4 bases, and 13 bases separated the two germline ends. CDR1 is MDHEN, CDR2 SYDVKM, per germline. The CDR3 DNA follows: TGTGCCAGCACCCCCTCGTTAACCTATGGCTACACCTTC. The encoded protein is CASTPSLTYGYTF.

This chain joins TRBV13 and TRBJ1-1; 7 nucleotides align to TRBD1. The CDR3 is made up of 15 amino acids. The germline gives CDR1 PRHDT, CDR2 FYEKMQ (reference sequence). Losses at the gene ends were 5 bases for V and 3 bases for J; bases not matched to a gene: 9. The CDR3 here is CASSQTTGVDTEAFF. DNA for the CDR3: TGTGCCAGCAGCCAAACAACAGGGGTGGACACTGAAGCTTTCTTT.

This clonotype appeared a few times. V and J are TRBV7-3 and TRBJ2-7; TRBD2 might be the D (6 bases). The CDR3 has 12 amino acids. From germline, CDR1 is SGHTA and CDR2 FQGTGA. Trimming shortened V by 5 bases and J by 6 bases, and 11 bases separated the two germline ends. The CDR3: CASSPPGGEQYF. CDR3 DNA sequence: TGTGCCAGCAGCCCTCCCGGGGGCGAGCAGTACTTC.